A selection of T cell receptor beta chains follows, all from one sample in a study of high-grade serous ovarian cancer treatment subgroups. TCRdb keeps only in-frame clones here, not all; method: immunoSEQ multiplex PCR. The sample carries some 33,000 clones, around 80% recorded once. The source material was tumor tissue. All receptors come from a human donor with high-grade serous ovarian cancer. CDR3s include the opening cysteine and the closing phenylalanine or tryptophan. A D gene is named only where the DNA matches it firmly. Clone size is not always given. Where it is, it says once, few, many or a class for expanded clones.

clone_size	v_call	j_call	d_call	cdr3_nt	cdr3_aa
few	TRBV28	TRBJ2-2	NA	TGTGCCAGCAGTTTAAACACCGGGGAGCTGTTTTTT	CASSLNTGELFF
once	TRBV7-2	TRBJ2-1	TRBD2	TGTGCCAGCAGCTTAATTCTAGCGGGGCAAAGGGCCACAGGTGAGCAGTTCTTC	CASSLILAGQRATGEQFF
NA	TRBV4-2	TRBJ2-5	NA	TGTGCCAGCAGCCGCGAAGAGACCCAGTACTTC	CASSREETQYF
NA	TRBV28	TRBJ1-2	TRBD1	TGTGCCAGCAGACACGGCCCCCCGGCCAGACAGGGTTCAGATGGCTACACCTTC	CASRHGPPARQGSDGYTF
NA	TRBV4-3	TRBJ2-5	TRBD2	TGCGCCAGCAGCCAAGATCTCGGGAGGGGAGAGACCCAGTACTTC	CASSQDLGRGETQYF
NA	TRBV28	TRBJ1-2	NA	TGTGCCAGCAGTTCCTTTCTCCGGTCCACAGGCCATGGCTACACCTTC	CASSSFLRSTGHGYTF
NA	TRBV28	TRBJ2-7	NA	TGTGCCAGCAGATCCCATGGGCGGTATCCCTACGAGCAGTACTTC	CASRSHGRYPYEQYF
NA	TRBV9	TRBJ2-1	TRBD2	TGTGCCAGCAGCGTAGAAATCACCCTAGCGGGAGGGCCAGGAAGGAGCTCCTACAATGAGCAGTTCTTC	CASSVEITLAGGPGRSSYNEQFF
NA	TRBV5-5	TRBJ2-7	NA	TGTGCCAGCAGGGACCACGATGGGTACGAGCAGTACTTC	CASRDHDGYEQYF
NA	TRBV27	TRBJ2-7	NA	TGTGCCAGCAGTCCCCTAGTAGCGCTCTACGAGCAGTACTTC	CASSPLVALYEQYF
few	TRBV4-3	TRBJ1-1	NA	TGCGCCAGCAGCCCGACCTGGAGGGAGAACACTGAAGCTTTCTTT	CASSPTWRENTEAFF
NA	TRBV5-4	TRBJ2-1	NA	TGTGCCAGCAGCTTGATCCGTCACAATGAGCAGTTCTTC	CASSLIRHNEQFF
NA	TRBV12-5	TRBJ1-2	NA	TGTGCTAGTGCCCCTCAGGGAAAAGGGCCTGGCTACACCTTC	CASAPQGKGPGYTF
NA	TRBV10-3	TRBJ2-3	NA	TGTGCCATCAGCGCGGCTGGAAGATCAGATACGCAGTATTTT	CAISAAGRSDTQYF
once	TRBV19	TRBJ2-7	NA	TGTGCCAGTAGTCCCGTTGAGACCTCGAAGGGCGAGCAGTACTTC	CASSPVETSKGEQYF
NA	TRBV5-1	TRBJ2-5	TRBD2	TGCGCCAGCAGCTGGTGGGGGGGATATAGGACCCAGTACTTC	CASSWWGGYRTQYF
few	TRBV7-2	TRBJ1-2	NA	TGTGCCAGCAGCTTACAGTTTCCTGATGGCTACACCTTC	CASSLQFPDGYTF
NA	TRBV11-2	TRBJ2-7	TRBD1	TGTGCCAGCACAAGGGACAGGGGGACATACGAGCAGTACTTC	CASTRDRGTYEQYF
NA	TRBV11-2	TRBJ1-3	NA	TGTGCCAGCAGCTTTTGTTTGAGGATGATCTCTGGAAACACCATATATTTT	CASSFCLRMISGNTIYF
once	TRBV27	TRBJ2-1	NA	TGTGCCAGCAGTTTACTCTACACGGCGAGCTCCTACAATGAGCAGTTCTTC	CASSLLYTASSYNEQFF
few	TRBV7-9	TRBJ1-2	NA	TGTGCCAGCAGCCCGGGGGGATATGGCTACACCTTC	CASSPGGYGYTF
NA	TRBV11-2	TRBJ2-3	NA	TGTGCCAGCAGCTCGGCGCAGGACCCCGGCCCCCTCTATACGCAGTATTTT	CASSSAQDPGPLYTQYF